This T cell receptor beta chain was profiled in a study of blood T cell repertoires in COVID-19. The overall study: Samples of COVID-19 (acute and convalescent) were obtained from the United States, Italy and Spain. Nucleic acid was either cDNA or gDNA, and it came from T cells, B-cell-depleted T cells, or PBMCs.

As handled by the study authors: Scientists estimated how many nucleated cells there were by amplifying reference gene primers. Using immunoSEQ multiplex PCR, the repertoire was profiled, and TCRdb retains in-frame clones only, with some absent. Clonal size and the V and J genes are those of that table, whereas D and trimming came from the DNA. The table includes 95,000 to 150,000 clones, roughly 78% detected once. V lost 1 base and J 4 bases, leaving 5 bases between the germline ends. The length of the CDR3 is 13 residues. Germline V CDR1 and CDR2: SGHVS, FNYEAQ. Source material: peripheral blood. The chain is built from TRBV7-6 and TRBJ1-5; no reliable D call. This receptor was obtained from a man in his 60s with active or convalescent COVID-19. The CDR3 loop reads CASSLGVNQPQHF. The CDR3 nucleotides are TGTGCCAGCAGCTTAGGAGTTAATCAGCCCCAGCATTTT.